Included here is one T cell receptor (beta chain) sequence, with context. Its recognized antigen is unknown. No base qualities exist here, and no much larger clone lies one base off it. The receptor library was made with the immunoSEQ multiplex PCR assay. TCRdb took this table from immuneACCESS and kept in-frame rearrangements with V and J called. Such tables lack part of the clones; where checked against another copy, unresolved V genes explain under half of the gap, and the rest is unexplained. Within this sample are about 85,000 clones, with 94% of them counted one time only. About 0.25% of the sample comes from the top ten. This specimen comes from a study of technical replicates of blood from a handful of donors (dated by TCRdb to 2016 to 2017). V sheds 3 bases and J sheds 2 bases, leaving 11 bases between their ends. The CDR3 goes from the cysteine to the phenylalanine over 14 residues. Only the CDR3 part of the read is kept: 42 bases, read in frame from the first base. CDR1 MDHEN and CDR2 SYDVKM were looked up in the germline V gene.

Sequencing was carried out using T cells isolated from PBMCs. The V and J segments used are TRBV28 and TRBJ2-7; the D gene is possibly TRBD2, with 7 bases matching. The receptor was isolated from a human donor in good health. At the DNA level, the sequence is TGTGCCAGCAGTTTGGGGGGGCGAACCTACGAGCAGTACTTC. This gives the protein CASSLGGRTYEQYF.